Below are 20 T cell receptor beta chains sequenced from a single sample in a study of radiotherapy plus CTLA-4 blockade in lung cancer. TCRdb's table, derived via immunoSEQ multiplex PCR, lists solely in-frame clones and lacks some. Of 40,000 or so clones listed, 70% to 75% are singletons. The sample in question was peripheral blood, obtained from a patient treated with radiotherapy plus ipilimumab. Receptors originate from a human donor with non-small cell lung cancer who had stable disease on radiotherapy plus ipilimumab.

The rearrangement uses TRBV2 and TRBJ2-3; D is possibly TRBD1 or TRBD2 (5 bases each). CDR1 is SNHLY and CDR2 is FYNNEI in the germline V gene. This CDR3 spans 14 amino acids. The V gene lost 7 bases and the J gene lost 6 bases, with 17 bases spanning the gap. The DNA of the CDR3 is TGTGCCAGCACCCCGGGACCGTGGGAGGATACGCAGTATTTT. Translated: CASTPGPWEDTQYF.

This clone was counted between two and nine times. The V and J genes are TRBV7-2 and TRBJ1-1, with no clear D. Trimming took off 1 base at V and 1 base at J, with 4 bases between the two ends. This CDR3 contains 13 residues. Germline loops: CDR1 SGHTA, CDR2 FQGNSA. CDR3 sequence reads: CASSLVRNTEAFF. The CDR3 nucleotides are TGTGCCAGCAGCTTAGTCAGGAACACTGAAGCTTTCTTT.

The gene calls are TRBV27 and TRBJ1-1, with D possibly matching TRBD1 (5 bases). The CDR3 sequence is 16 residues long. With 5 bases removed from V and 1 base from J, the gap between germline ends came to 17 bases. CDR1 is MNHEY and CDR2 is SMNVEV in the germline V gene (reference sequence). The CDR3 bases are TGTGCCAGCAGTCCAACGCCGGGGCAGGGGAACACTGAAGCTTTCTTT. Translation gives CASSPTPGQGNTEAFF.

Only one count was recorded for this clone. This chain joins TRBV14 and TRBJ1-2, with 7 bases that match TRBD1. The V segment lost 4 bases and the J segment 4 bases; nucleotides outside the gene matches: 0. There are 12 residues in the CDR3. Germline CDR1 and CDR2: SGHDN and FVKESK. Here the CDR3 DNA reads TGTGCCAGCAGCCCAGGGGGCTATGGCTACACCTTC. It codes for CASSPGGYGYTF.

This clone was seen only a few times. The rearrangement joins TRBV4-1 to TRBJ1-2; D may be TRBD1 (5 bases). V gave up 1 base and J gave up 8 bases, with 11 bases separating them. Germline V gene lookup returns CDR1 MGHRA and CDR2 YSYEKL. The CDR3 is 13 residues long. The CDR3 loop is CASSQGIGGGYTF. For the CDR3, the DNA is TGCGCCAGCAGCCAAGGAATCGGGGGGGGCTACACCTTC.

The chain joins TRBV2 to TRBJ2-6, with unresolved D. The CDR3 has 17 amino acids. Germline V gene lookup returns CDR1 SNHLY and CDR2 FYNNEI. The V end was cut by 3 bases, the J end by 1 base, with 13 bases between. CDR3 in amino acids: CASSDLGMGSGANVLTF. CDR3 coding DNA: TGTGCCAGCAGTGATCTGGGTATGGGGTCTGGGGCCAACGTCCTGACTTTC. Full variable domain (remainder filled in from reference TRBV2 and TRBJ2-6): EPEVTQTPSHQVTQMGQEVILRCVPISNHLYFYWYRQILGQKVEFLVSFYNNEISEKSEIFDDQFSVERPDGSNFTLKIRSTKLEDSAMYFCASSDLGMGSGANVLTFGAGSRLTVL.

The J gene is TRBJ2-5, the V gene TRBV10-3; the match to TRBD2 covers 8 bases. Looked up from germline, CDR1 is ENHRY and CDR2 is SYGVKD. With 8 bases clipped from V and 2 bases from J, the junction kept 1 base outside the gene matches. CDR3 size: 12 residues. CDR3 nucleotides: TGTGCCATCGGCGGGGGGCAAGAGACCCAGTACTTC. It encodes CAIGGGQETQYF.

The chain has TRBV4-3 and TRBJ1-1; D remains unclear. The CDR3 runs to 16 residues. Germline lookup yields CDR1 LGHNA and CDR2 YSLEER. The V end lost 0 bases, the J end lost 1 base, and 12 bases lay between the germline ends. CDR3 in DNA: TGCGCCAGCAGCCAAGATAGGAATCCAACGAACACTGAAGCTTTCTTT. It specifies CASSQDRNPTNTEAFF.

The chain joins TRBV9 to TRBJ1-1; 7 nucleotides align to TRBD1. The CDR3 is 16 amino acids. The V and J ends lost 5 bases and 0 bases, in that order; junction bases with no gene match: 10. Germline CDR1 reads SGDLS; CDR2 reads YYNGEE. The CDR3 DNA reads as TGTGCCAGCAGTCTCTCCAGGGGGACCCTGAACACTGAAGCTTTCTTT. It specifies CASSLSRGTLNTEAFF.

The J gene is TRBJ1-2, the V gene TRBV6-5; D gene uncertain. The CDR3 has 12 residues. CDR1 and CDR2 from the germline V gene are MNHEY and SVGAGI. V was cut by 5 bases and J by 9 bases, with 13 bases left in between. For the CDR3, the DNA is TGTGCCAGCAGTGAAGTTGCAGTCCGCTACACCTTC. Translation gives CASSEVAVRYTF.

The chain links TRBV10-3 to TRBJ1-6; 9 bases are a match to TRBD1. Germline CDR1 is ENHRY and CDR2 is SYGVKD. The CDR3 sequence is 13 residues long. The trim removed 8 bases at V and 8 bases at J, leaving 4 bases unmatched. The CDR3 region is CAIGGQGDSPLHF. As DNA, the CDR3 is TGTGCCATCGGGGGACAGGGAGATTCACCCCTCCACTTT.

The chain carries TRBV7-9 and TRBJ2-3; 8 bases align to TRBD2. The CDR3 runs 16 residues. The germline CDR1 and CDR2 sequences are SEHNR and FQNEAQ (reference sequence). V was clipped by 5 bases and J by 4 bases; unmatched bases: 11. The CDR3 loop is CASSPEGRGVADTQYF. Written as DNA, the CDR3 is TGTGCCAGCAGCCCCGAGGGGCGGGGGGTCGCAGATACGCAGTATTTT.

CDR3 in DNA: TGTGCCAGCAGTTCCAGGGGTTATGAGCAGTTCTTC. It translates to CASSSRGYEQFF. This chain links TRBV28 with TRBJ2-1; D may be TRBD1 (6 bases). Germline V lookup: CDR1 MDHEN, CDR2 SYDVKM. The CDR3 extends over 12 amino acids. V lost 4 bases and J 8 bases, leaving 9 bases between the germline ends.

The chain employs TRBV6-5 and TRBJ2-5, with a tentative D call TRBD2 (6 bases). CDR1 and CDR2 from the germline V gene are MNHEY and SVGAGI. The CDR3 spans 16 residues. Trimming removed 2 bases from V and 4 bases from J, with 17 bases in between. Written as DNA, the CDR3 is TGTGCCAGCAGTTACGCGGCGGCGGGGTCTGGAGAGACCCAGTACTTC. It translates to CASSYAAAGSGETQYF.

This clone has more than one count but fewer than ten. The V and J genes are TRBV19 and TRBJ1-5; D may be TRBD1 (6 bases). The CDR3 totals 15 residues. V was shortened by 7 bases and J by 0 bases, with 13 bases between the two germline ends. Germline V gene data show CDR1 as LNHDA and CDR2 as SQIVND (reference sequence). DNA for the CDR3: TGTGCCAGTACCAAAGCCAGGGGTAGCAATCAGCCCCAGCATTTT. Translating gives CASTKARGSNQPQHF.

The CDR3 DNA follows: TGTGCCAGCAGAACCGGGACGAGGGCTGAAGCTTTCTTT. This sequence encodes CASRTGTRAEAFF. This chain uses TRBV27 with TRBJ1-1; the D gene is possibly TRBD1 (5 bases). Trimming removed 6 bases at V and 6 bases at J, with 14 bases between. This CDR3 is 13 amino acids long. Looked up from germline, CDR1 is MNHEY and CDR2 is SMNVEV (reference sequence).

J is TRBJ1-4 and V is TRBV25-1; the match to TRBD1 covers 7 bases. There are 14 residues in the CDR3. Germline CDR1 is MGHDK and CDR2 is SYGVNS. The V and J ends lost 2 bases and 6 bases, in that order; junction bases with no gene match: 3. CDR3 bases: TGTGCCAGCAGTGAACAGGGGGAGTATGAAAAACTGTTTTTT. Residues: CASSEQGEYEKLFF.

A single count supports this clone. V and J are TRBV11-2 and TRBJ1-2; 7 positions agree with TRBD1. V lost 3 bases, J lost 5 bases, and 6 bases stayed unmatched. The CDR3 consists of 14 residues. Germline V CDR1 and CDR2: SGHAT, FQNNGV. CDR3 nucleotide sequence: TGTGCCAGCAGCTTCCCGGGACAGCGGTATGGCTACACCTTC. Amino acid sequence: CASSFPGQRYGYTF.

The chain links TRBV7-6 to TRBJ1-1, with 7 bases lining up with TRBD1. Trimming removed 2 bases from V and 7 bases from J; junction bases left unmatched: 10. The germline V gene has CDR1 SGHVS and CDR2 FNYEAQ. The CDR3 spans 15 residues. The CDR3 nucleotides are TGTGCCAGCAGCTTATCTGTAGTAAGGGACAGTGAAGCTTTCTTT. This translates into CASSLSVVRDSEAFF.

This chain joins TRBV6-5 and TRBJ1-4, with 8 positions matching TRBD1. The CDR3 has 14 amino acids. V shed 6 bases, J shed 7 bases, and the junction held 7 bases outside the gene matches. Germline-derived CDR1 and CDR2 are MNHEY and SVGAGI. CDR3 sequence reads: CASRFTGGGEKLFF. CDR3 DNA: TGTGCCAGCAGATTCACAGGGGGAGGTGAAAAACTGTTTTTT.